The 13 T cell receptor beta chains in this list originate from one sample, sequenced in a study of monozygotic twins with cystic fibrosis (dated by TCRdb to the early 2020s). Libraries were constructed by the immunoSEQ multiplex PCR assay. TCRdb obtained this table from immuneACCESS and retained in-frame rearrangements with V and J assigned. These tables miss some clones; where compared with another copy, unresolved V genes account for less than half of the shortfall, and the remainder is unexplained. The sample profile shows 25,000 to 40,000 clones; 90% to 98% of them were found once. The ten most abundant clones make up 0.15% to 0.2% of the sample. The sequenced sample consisted of blood. The receptors were gathered from a girl aged 2-10 years with cystic fibrosis.

This clone has only one observation. The genes are TRBV4-2 and TRBJ2-3; 12 bases map to TRBD2. CDR3 size: 16 residues. V gave up 1 base and J gave up 4 bases; unmatched junction bases: 3. Germline-derived CDR1 and CDR2 are LGHNA and YNFKEQ. The chain's CDR3 is CASSQGLAGDADTQYF. The CDR3 DNA reads as TGTGCCAGCAGCCAAGGACTAGCGGGAGATGCAGATACGCAGTATTTT.

The V call is TRBV5-1, the J call TRBJ2-1; 8 bases match TRBD1. Germline lookup yields CDR1 SGHRS and CDR2 YFSETQ. With 1 base clipped from V and 4 bases from J, the junction kept 4 bases outside the gene matches. The CDR3 contains 15 residues. DNA for the CDR3: TGCGCCAGCAGCTTGTCGGGACAGGTATACAATGAGCAGTTCTTC. Translated: CASSLSGQVYNEQFF.

The V and J genes are TRBV5-4 and TRBJ2-7; 11 nucleotides align to TRBD2. This CDR3 region has 15 residues. Germline V CDR1 and CDR2: SGHNT, YYREEE (reference sequence). Losses at the gene ends were 4 bases for V and 3 bases for J; bases not matched to a gene: 6. In DNA, the CDR3 is TGTGCCAGCAGCCATAGCGGGAGGGCACTCTACGAGCAGTACTTC. Amino acid sequence: CASSHSGRALYEQYF.

This chain joins TRBV7-9 and TRBJ1-6, with 11 positions matching TRBD1. Germline V gene data show CDR1 as SEHNR and CDR2 as FQNEAQ (reference sequence). The CDR3 length is 16 residues. V gave up 1 base and J gave up 9 bases; unmatched junction bases: 5. CDR3 nucleotide sequence: TGTGCCAGCAGCTTAGATTCGGGGACAGGGGGTTCACCCCTCCACTTT. Protein: CASSLDSGTGGSPLHF.

This sequence joins TRBV7-2 and TRBJ2-7; 8 nucleotides agree with TRBD2. V was pared by 8 bases and J by 3 bases, with 6 bases of the junction left unmatched. CDR3 length equals 13 residues. Per germline, CDR1 SGHTA and CDR2 FQGNSA. CDR3 sequence reads: CASRGGSVYEQYF. The CDR3 coding sequence is TGTGCCAGCCGGGGGGGGTCAGTCTACGAGCAGTACTTC.

The chain uses TRBV6-1 and TRBJ2-3; 10 positions agree with TRBD2. Trimming cost V 2 bases and J 2 bases; bases outside gene matches: 7. The length of the CDR3 is 17 residues. Germline V CDR1 and CDR2: MNHNS, SASEGT. CDR3 bases: TGTGCCAGCAGTGAAATGGTAGCGGGAGGATTCACAGATACGCAGTATTTT. Protein sequence: CASSEMVAGGFTDTQYF.

This chain links TRBV4-2 with TRBJ2-3; D not certain. Germline V gene data show CDR1 as LGHNA and CDR2 as YNFKEQ. V lost 1 base and J 1 base, leaving 6 bases between the germline ends. The CDR3 length is 14 residues. DNA of the CDR3: TGTGCCAGCAGCCAAGCCCAGGGCACAGATACGCAGTATTTT. This encodes CASSQAQGTDTQYF.

The chain employs TRBV7-9 and TRBJ1-5; D call uncertain. The V gene's germline CDR1 is SEHNR and CDR2 FQNEAQ (reference sequence). The ends were cut back, 1 base at V and 7 bases at J, with 8 bases in the middle. The length of the CDR3 is 13 residues. The CDR3 DNA reads as TGTGCCAGCAGCTTAGGTAAGGAACAGCCCCAGCATTTT. It yields the protein CASSLGKEQPQHF.

The CDR3 reads CASSLESAEVGPQHF. As DNA, the CDR3 is TGTGCCAGCAGCTTGGAATCGGCAGAGGTGGGGCCCCAGCATTTT. V usage is TRBV5-5 and J usage is TRBJ1-5; D is unresolved. In germline, CDR1 is SGHKS, CDR2 YYEKEE (reference sequence). V dropped 0 bases and J dropped 9 bases, with 16 bases sitting between them. The CDR3 spans 15 residues.

The rearrangement joins TRBV19 to TRBJ2-3; TRBD1 matches at 11 bases. The CDR3 runs 18 residues. Germline CDR1 reads LNHDA; CDR2 reads SQIVND (reference sequence). V was pared by 10 bases and J by 5 bases, with 20 bases of the junction left unmatched. CDR3 nucleotide sequence: TGTGCCACCAACCCGGGACAGGGGGTTGCCAGCGGGAAAGATACGCAGTATTTT. Its translation: CATNPGQGVASGKDTQYF.

This chain connects TRBV6-6 to TRBJ2-3; TRBD1 aligns across 7 bases. The CDR3 has 14 residues. Germline loops: CDR1 MNHNY, CDR2 SVGAGI (reference sequence). With 4 bases clipped from V and 4 bases from J, the junction kept 5 bases outside the gene matches. The CDR3 DNA follows: TGTGCCAGCAGTTCCCGGACAGGTTCAGATACGCAGTATTTT. Translating gives CASSSRTGSDTQYF.

This chain connects TRBV19 to TRBJ2-2; unclear D gene. This CDR3 has 16 amino acids. Trimming shortened V by 3 bases and J by 0 bases, and 11 bases separated the two germline ends. Germline loops: CDR1 LNHDA, CDR2 SQIVND (reference sequence). The CDR3 nucleotides read TGTGCCAGTAGTATTGTCTGGCAGTCGAACACCGGGGAGCTGTTTTTT. Its protein is CASSIVWQSNTGELFF. Together with reference TRBV19 and TRBJ2-2, the CDR3 gives the full variable domain: DGGITQSPKYLFRKEGQNVTLSCEQNLNHDAMYWYRQDPGQGLRLIYYSQIVNDFQKGDIAEGYSVSREKKESFPLTVTSAQKNPTAFYLCASSIVWQSNTGELFFGEGSRLTVL.

The chain joins TRBV7-9 to TRBJ2-3; D not certain. The CDR3 covers 14 residues. The germline CDR1 and CDR2 sequences are SEHNR and FQNEAQ (reference sequence). Trimming removed 1 base at V and 11 bases at J, with 16 bases between. CDR3 bases: TGTGCCAGCAGCTTAGTGTCGGGTTGGGAAATGCAGTATTTT. This encodes CASSLVSGWEMQYF.